A selection of T cell receptor beta chains follows, all from one sample in a study of cytomegalovirus exposure and HLA in healthy donors. Repertoires were generated with immunoSEQ multiplex PCR, while TCRdb's copy carries only in-frame clones and drops some. Of 90,000 to 120,000 clones in the sample, roughly 69% are singletons; the top ten hold 3.8%. Sequencing was carried out using PBMCs. All receptors come from a man aged 25 to 40 in good health and CMV-seropositive. Both conserved end residues are part of each CDR3. D genes are given only for firm matches. Size is stated for part of the rows, as once, few or many counts, or as a class when the clone is expanded.

TRBJ2-7 . TRBV27 TRBD2 CASKPLSGGAHEQYF TGTGCCAGCAAACCCCTCAGCGGGGGGGCCCACGAGCAGTACTTC
TRBJ2-2 . TRBV9 TRBD1 CASSVGQGWTGELFF TGTGCCAGCAGCGTAGGACAGGGATGGACCGGGGAGCTGTTTTTT
TRBJ2-7 . TRBV7-9 . CASSLGPGGYEQYF TGTGCCAGCAGCTTAGGTCCGGGTGGCTACGAGCAGTACTTC
TRBJ2-7 few TRBV5-1 . CASSHGQGGYEQYF TGCGCCAGCAGCCATGGACAAGGGGGCTACGAGCAGTACTTC
TRBJ1-2 . TRBV6-6 . CASSPQGINYGYTF TGTGCCAGCAGTCCCCAGGGGATTAACTATGGCTACACCTTC
TRBJ2-1 . TRBV11-2 . CASSLWAGSYNEQFF TGTGCCAGCAGCTTATGGGCAGGGTCCTACAATGAGCAGTTCTTC
TRBJ2-2 . TRBV19 . CASSMTLGGGIEDGELFF TGTGCCAGTAGTATGACACTGGGTGGGGGGATTGAGGACGGGGAGCTGTTTTTT
TRBJ2-3 . TRBV19 . CASRISGTDMQYF TGTGCCAGTAGGATTAGCGGAACAGATATGCAGTATTTT
TRBJ2-1 . TRBV7-8 . CASSLGEINEQFF TGTGCCAGCAGCTTAGGGGAGATCAATGAGCAGTTCTTC
TRBJ1-1 . TRBV6-1 . CASSRQGGEAFF TGTGCCAGCAGCAGGCAGGGAGGTGAAGCTTTCTTT
TRBJ1-2 . TRBV5-1 . CASSLASNYGYTF TGCGCCAGCAGCTTGGCGAGTAACTATGGCTACACCTTC
TRBJ2-5 . TRBV5-4 TRBD2 CASSAGTSGQETQYF TGTGCCAGCAGCGCAGGGACTAGCGGTCAAGAGACCCAGTACTTC
TRBJ1-2 few TRBV11-2 . CASSLGVNYGYTF TGTGCCAGCAGCTTAGGAGTAAACTATGGCTACACCTTC
TRBJ1-6 few TRBV7-8 . CASSPPRREGPNSPLHF TGTGCCAGCAGCCCTCCCCGGCGGGAGGGCCCTAATTCACCCCTCCACTTT
TRBJ2-7 few TRBV4-1 TRBD2 CASSPGPGGYEQYF TGCGCCAGCAGCCCAGGGCCGGGGGGCTACGAGCAGTACTTC
TRBJ2-7 . TRBV11-3 . CASSLGLNTEQYF TGTGCCAGCAGCTTAGGACTAAACACCGAGCAGTACTTC
TRBJ2-7 . TRBV4-1 TRBD1 CASSHRKGGQGPSSYEQYF TGCGCCAGCAGCCATCGCAAAGGGGGACAGGGGCCCTCCTCCTACGAGCAGTACTTC
TRBJ1-6 . TRBV21-1 . CASSTRTGRYYSPLHF TGTGCCAGCAGCACCAGGACAGGGAGGTATTATTCACCCCTCCACTTT
TRBJ2-3 . TRBV5-1 . CASSLAAVADTQYF TGCGCCAGCAGCTTGGCCGCGGTTGCAGATACGCAGTATTTT
TRBJ1-1 . TRBV13 . CASRSGEYTEAFF TGTGCCAGCAGGTCAGGGGAGTACACTGAAGCTTTCTTT